The entry that follows covers one T cell receptor (beta chain) sequence. Its cognate antigen has yet to be identified. No clone much larger than this one lies a single base away; base qualities are absent. This sample was taken from a study of Ad26.COV2.S vaccination and SARS-CoV-2 variants (dated by TCRdb to about 2021). About the investigation overall: Donors in the vaccine arm were drawn from COV1001, a phase I-IIa trial of Ad26.COV2.S in healthy adults that was multicentre, randomized, double-blind and placebo-controlled. Ad26.COV2.S was given intramuscularly at 5x10^10 or 1x10^11 viral particles, as a single shot or as two shots 56 days apart. TCRbeta repertoire sequencing was used to assess the specificity and breadth of SARS-CoV-2-reactive T cell receptors after Ad26.COV2.S vaccination. The TCR-sequenced set comprised about 32 samples: about 19 Ad26.COV2.S vaccine recipients, 5 placebo recipients and 8 SARS-CoV-2 convalescent individuals. Participants in the trial were split at random into five groups of five each, receiving low-dose or high-dose Ad26.COV2.S once or twice, or else placebo on both occasions. Investigators did not know the trial group allocation while performing experiments and assessing outcomes.

This sample's treatment or condition label indicates: around 19 received Ad26.COV2.S at low or high dose, single or two shots; about 5 received placebo; per-sample allocation not given. For vaccine and placebo recipients, the sequenced repertoires came from samples collected on day 63 after the first injection. In Cohort 1b, about 27 adults aged 18-55 years were enrolled at a single site in Boston, USA, between 29 July and 7 August 2020. Ad26.COV2.S was a replication-incompetent adenovirus type 26 vector that expressed a prefusion-stabilized SARS-CoV-2 spike protein derived from the original Wuhan strain. The CDR3 goes from the cysteine to the phenylalanine over 15 residues. Only the CDR3 portion is preserved as DNA: 45 bases, with reading frame beginning at the first base. Compared with germline, V lacks 10 bases and J lacks 5 bases; bases without a gene match: 15. From the germline V gene (reference sequence), CDR1 is WNHNN and CDR2 is SYGVQD.

Summary of the overall study and its limitations: Higher spike-specific TCR breadth was observed in Ad26.COV2.S recipients than in placebo recipients (P = 0.0014). The authors noted that total T cell responses may have been underestimated by the TCR breadth and depth analyses. Comparable non-spike TCR breadth was observed between vaccine and placebo recipients, consistent with only spike being contained in the vaccine. After vaccination, spike-specific CD8+ and CD4+ T cell responses were reported to show substantial breadth. Comparing responses between vaccine doses or regimens was not something the study was powered to do.

The immunoSEQ Assay was the method used to sequence TCRbeta CDR3 regions. After extraction, genomic DNA underwent amplification by bias-controlled multiplex PCR, followed by high-throughput sequencing. The paper's processing steps were these. To quantify the absolute abundance of every unique TCRbeta CDR3 region, sequences were collapsed and filtered. T cell fraction was estimated by normalization of TCRbeta template counts to usable DNA, with usable DNA being measured through amplification of reference genes present in all nucleated cells. Repertoire TCRs were annotated as SARS-CoV-2-specific by exact matching of V gene, CDR3 amino acid sequence and J gene to a known reactive TCR set. MIRA supplied the reference SARS-CoV-2 TCR set, which was filtered for enrichment in COVID-19-positive ImmuneCODE repertoires so that public or cross-reactive TCRs were removed. Using the MIRA antigens, annotated TCRs were further analysed by specific ORF or by position within an ORF. Depth was the summed frequency of annotated unique rearrangements, while breadth was defined as annotated unique rearrangements over total unique productive rearrangements. Two-sided Wilcoxon rank-sum tests were used to compare TCR breadth between groups. This immuneACCESS table, as held by TCRdb, lists in-frame sequences with V and J called but not all clones. Of the missing ones, under half trace to an unresolved V gene in checked studies; the others have no known cause. D and trimming were read from the DNA, whereas the V and J calls and clone size are those reported in that table. This sample is represented by under 550,000 clones; more than 80% of them were singletons. The top ten constitute 10% to 15% of the sample.

The chain is encoded by TRBV10-1 joined to TRBJ2-7, and 9 bases in between align with TRBD1. This TCR came from a person between 18 and 60 years old who received the Ad26.COV2.S COVID-19 vaccine or a placebo. The sequencing used peripheral blood, collected in a trial of Ad26.COV2.S vaccine versus placebo. The CDR3 amino acid sequence is: CAIPTGTGINNEQYF. The nucleotides are TGCGCCATCCCCACCGGGACAGGGATTAATAACGAGCAGTACTTC.